A single sample is the source of the 14 T cell receptor beta chains below, sequenced in a study of response to subunit inactivated influenza vaccine. Each CDR3 protein gets one entry after TCRdb re-called the RT-PCR reads with MiXCR. The table lists around 520,000 distinct CDR3 sequences, over 9.5% of them singletons. This specimen was PBMCs from blood, taken on the day of vaccination. These receptors were taken from a man over 45 who received an inactivated influenza vaccine.

This clonotype was detected only a few times. The V and J genes are TRBV5-1 and TRBJ2-1; D is perhaps TRBD2 (5 bases). The CDR3 length is 14 residues. Trimming removed 6 bases at V and 8 bases at J, with 18 bases between. The germline gives CDR1 SGHRS, CDR2 YFSETQ. As DNA, the CDR3 is TGCGCCAGCAAGCCTAGCCCAAAAAGGGATGAGCAGTTCTTC. Amino acid sequence: CASKPSPKRDEQFF.

This clonotype came up many times. The V and J genes are TRBV6-2 or TRBV6-3 and TRBJ2-5; the D is unclear. There are 11 residues in the CDR3. V was pared by 6 bases and J by 5 bases, with 7 bases between. The germline gives CDR1 MNHEY, CDR2 SVGEGT. CDR3 region: CASSNRETQYF. CDR3 nucleotide sequence: TGTGCCAGCAGCAATAGGGAGACCCAGTACTTC.

This clonotype came up a few times. This sequence joins TRBV20-1 and TRBJ2-1, with D maybe TRBD2 (6 bases). The CDR3 totals 12 residues. Germline values: CDR1 DFQATT, CDR2 SNEGSKA (reference sequence). V shed 3 bases and J shed 7 bases, with 10 bases lying between them. CDR3 amino acids: CSASGSVNEQFF. Written as DNA, the CDR3 is TGCAGTGCTAGCGGGAGCGTTAATGAGCAGTTCTTC.

This clonotype has just a few counts. The chain couples TRBV20-1 to TRBJ2-5; TRBD2 might be the D (6 bases). Germline V gives CDR1 DFQATT, CDR2 SNEGSKA (reference sequence). The V gene lost 6 bases and the J gene lost 5 bases, with 16 bases spanning the gap. CDR3 length: 13 residues. CDR3 in amino acids: CSARDLGGETQYF. The CDR3 DNA is TGCAGTGCGCGGGACCTCGGCGGGGAGACCCAGTACTTC.

A single count supports this clonotype. The chain combines TRBV4-3 with TRBJ2-5; D gene unclear. CDR3 length equals 15 residues. The germline V and J ends were trimmed by 0 bases and 1 base, with 9 bases remaining between them. Germline V gives CDR1 LGHNA, CDR2 YSLEER. The CDR3 loop reads CASSQDGRPQETQYF. The DNA of the CDR3 is TGCGCCAGCAGCCAAGATGGCAGGCCCCAAGAGACCCAGTACTTC.

This chain connects TRBV5-1 to TRBJ2-2; no clear D gene. The V end was cut by 0 bases, the J end by 4 bases, with 10 bases between. CDR3 length equals 15 residues. Germline assignment: CDR1 SGHRS and CDR2 YFSETQ. Written as DNA, the CDR3 is TGCGCCAGCAGCTTGGATAGGGCGAGCACCGGGGAGCTGTTTTTT. Translation gives CASSLDRASTGELFF.

The rearrangement links TRBV2 to TRBJ1-2, with TRBD1 matching over 9 bases. J was trimmed by 4 bases and V by 6 bases; bases with no gene match: 9. From germline, CDR1 is SNHLY and CDR2 FYNNEI. This CDR3 comprises 15 residues. DNA of the CDR3: TGTGCCAGCAGACCCGGGAGGGACAGGGTCTATGGCTACACCTTC. Its protein is CASRPGRDRVYGYTF.

The V gene is TRBV6-1, the J gene TRBJ1-2; 10 positions agree with TRBD1. Unmatched junction bases numbered 6, after V lost 7 bases and J lost 4 bases. Looked up from germline, CDR1 is MNHNS and CDR2 is SASEGT. CDR3 length equals 14 residues. The CDR3 region has the DNA TGTGCCAGCACCAGGACAGGGGGGGCCTATGGCTACACCTTC. This gives the protein CASTRTGGAYGYTF.

This clonotype was recorded a few times. The chain is built from TRBV7-2 and TRBJ2-1, with TRBD2 matching 8 bases. The CDR3 contains 15 residues. Germline CDR1 reads SGHTA; CDR2 reads FQGNSA. With V trimmed by 5 bases and J by 4 bases, 7 bases remained unmatched. CDR3 loop: CASSPSGSRYNEQFF. The CDR3, as DNA: TGTGCCAGCAGCCCAAGCGGGAGCCGGTACAATGAGCAGTTCTTC. Filled out from reference TRBV7-2 and TRBJ2-1, the complete variable domain reads GAGVSQSPSNKVTEKGKDVELRCDPISGHTALYWYRQSLGQGLEFLIYFQGNSAPDKSGLPSDRFSAERTGGSVSTLTIQRTQQEDSAVYLCASSPSGSRYNEQFFGPGTRLTVL.

This sequence joins TRBV7-9 and TRBJ2-4; D not certain. The CDR3 loop spans 15 amino acids. The ends were cut back, 3 bases at V and 5 bases at J, with 14 bases in the middle. The germline CDR1 and CDR2 sequences are SEHNR and FQNEAQ (reference sequence). For the CDR3, the DNA is TGTGCCAGCAGCTTCTCAACCGCTTTACAAAACATTCAGTACTTC. Its protein is CASSFSTALQNIQYF.

The sample holds a few counts of this clonotype. The chain is built from TRBV12-3 or TRBV12-4 and TRBJ1-2; 8 bases fit TRBD1. This CDR3 is built from 13 residues. V lost 5 bases to trimming and J lost 5 bases; unmatched junction nucleotides: 4. The CDR3 DNA reads as TGTGCCAGCAGTCTTAGGACAGGGTATGGCTACACCTTC. It codes for CASSLRTGYGYTF.

V is TRBV4-3 and J is TRBJ2-2, with 8 bases lining up with TRBD2. With V trimmed by 0 bases and J by 6 bases, 12 bases remained unmatched. Germline values: CDR1 LGHNA, CDR2 YSLEER. The CDR3 totals 18 residues. CDR3 loop: CASSQESFGGGYAGELFF. The CDR3 DNA is TGCGCCAGCAGCCAAGAATCGTTCGGGGGGGGCTACGCCGGGGAGCTGTTTTTT.

This clonotype came up a few times. The V gene is TRBV10-3, the J gene TRBJ2-1; 11 nucleotides agree with TRBD2. Germline V gives CDR1 ENHRY, CDR2 SYGVKD. V lost 6 bases, J lost 3 bases, and 7 bases stayed unmatched. CDR3 size: 16 residues. CDR3 nucleotide sequence: TGTGCCATCAGGGACTTTAGCGGGGGGGTCTACAATGAGCAGTTCTTC. Translation: CAIRDFSGGVYNEQFF.

This clonotype was seen a few times. V usage is TRBV27 and J usage is TRBJ2-7; perhaps TRBD1 as D (5 bases). V was clipped by 2 bases and J by 3 bases, with 17 bases between them. Germline CDR1 is MNHEY and CDR2 is SMNVEV (reference sequence). CDR3 length equals 16 residues. The CDR3 loop reads CASSLIGQGNFYEQYF. The DNA for the CDR3 is TGTGCCAGCAGTTTAATCGGTCAGGGAAACTTCTACGAGCAGTACTTC.